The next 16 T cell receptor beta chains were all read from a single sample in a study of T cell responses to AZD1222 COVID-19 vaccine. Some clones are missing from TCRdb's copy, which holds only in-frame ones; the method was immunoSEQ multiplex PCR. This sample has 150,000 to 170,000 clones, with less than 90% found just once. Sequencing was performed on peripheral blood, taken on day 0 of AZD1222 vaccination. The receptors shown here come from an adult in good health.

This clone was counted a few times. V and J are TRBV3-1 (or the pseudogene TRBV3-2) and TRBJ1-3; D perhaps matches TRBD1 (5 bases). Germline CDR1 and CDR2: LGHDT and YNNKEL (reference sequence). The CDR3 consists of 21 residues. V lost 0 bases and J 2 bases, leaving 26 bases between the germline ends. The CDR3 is CASSQDCPRDRDKRAGNTIYF. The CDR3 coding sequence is TGTGCCAGCAGCCAAGACTGCCCCCGCGACAGAGATAAAAGGGCTGGAAACACCATATATTTT.

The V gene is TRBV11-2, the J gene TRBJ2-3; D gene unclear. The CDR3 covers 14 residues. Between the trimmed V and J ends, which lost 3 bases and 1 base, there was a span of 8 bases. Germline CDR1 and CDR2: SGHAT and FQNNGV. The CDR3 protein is CASSFRWGTDTQYF. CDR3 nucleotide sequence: TGTGCCAGCAGCTTCCGCTGGGGCACAGATACGCAGTATTTT.

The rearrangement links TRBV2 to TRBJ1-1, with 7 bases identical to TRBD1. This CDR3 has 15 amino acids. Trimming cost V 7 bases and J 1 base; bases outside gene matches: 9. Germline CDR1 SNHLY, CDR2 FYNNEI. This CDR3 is CASTYGGQRNTEAFF. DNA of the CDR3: TGTGCCAGCACCTATGGGGGACAGAGGAACACTGAAGCTTTCTTT.

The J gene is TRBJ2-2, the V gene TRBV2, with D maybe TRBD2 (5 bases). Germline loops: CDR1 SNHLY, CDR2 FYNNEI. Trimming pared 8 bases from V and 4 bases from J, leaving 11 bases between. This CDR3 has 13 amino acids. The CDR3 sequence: CASGLLPTGELFF. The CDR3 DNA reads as TGTGCCAGCGGACTCCTTCCCACCGGGGAGCTGTTTTTT.

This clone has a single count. For the CDR3, the DNA is TGTGCCAGCAGCTTAGATACCTATGGCTACACCTTC. Encoded protein: CASSLDTYGYTF. The chain carries TRBV7-2 and TRBJ1-2; D call uncertain. The length of the CDR3 is 12 residues. Trimming stripped 1 base from V and 4 bases from J, with 4 bases between. CDR1 and CDR2 (germline): SGHTA, FQGNSA.

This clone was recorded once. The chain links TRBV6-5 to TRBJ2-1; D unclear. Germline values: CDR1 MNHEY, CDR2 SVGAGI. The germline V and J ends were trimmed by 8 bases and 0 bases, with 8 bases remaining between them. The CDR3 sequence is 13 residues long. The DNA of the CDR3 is TGTGCCAGCGACATTCGCTCCTACAATGAGCAGTTCTTC. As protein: CASDIRSYNEQFF.

The CDR3 coding sequence is TGCGCCAGCAGCTTGTGGCAGGGGGCCTCTAATTCACCCCTCCACTTT. It encodes CASSLWQGASNSPLHF. The chain is built from TRBV5-1 and TRBJ1-6; 8 bases agree with TRBD1. CDR1 and CDR2 (germline): SGHRS, YFSETQ. V dropped 1 base and J dropped 6; count of bases not matched to a gene: 6. CDR3 length: 16 residues.

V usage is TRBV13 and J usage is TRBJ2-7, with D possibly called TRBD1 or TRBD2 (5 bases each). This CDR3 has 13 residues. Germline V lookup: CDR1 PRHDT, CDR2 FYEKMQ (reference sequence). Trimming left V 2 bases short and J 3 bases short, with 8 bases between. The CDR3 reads CASSLSGGYEQYF. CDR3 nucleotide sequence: TGTGCCAGCAGCTTAAGTGGGGGCTACGAGCAGTACTTC.

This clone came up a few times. The CDR3 DNA is TGTGCCAGCTCACCGGTTGGGCAGGGAGAAGGCTATGGCTACACCTTC. Protein product: CASSPVGQGEGYGYTF. The chain couples TRBV18 to TRBJ1-2; tentatively, D is TRBD1 (5 bases). Germline loops: CDR1 KGHSH, CDR2 LQKENI. Trimming cost V 3 bases and J 4 bases, with 18 bases left between them. The CDR3 spans 16 residues.

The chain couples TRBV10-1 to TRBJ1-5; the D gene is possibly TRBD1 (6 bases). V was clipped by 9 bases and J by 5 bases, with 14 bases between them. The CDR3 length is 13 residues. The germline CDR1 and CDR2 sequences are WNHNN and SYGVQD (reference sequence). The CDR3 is CARGGRCDQPQHF. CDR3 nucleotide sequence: TGCGCCAGGGGGGGGCGTTGCGATCAGCCCCAGCATTTT.

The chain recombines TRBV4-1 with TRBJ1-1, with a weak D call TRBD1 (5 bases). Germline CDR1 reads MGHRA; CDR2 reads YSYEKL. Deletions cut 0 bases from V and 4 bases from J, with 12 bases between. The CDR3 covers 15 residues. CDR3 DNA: TGCGCCAGCAGCCAAGATGTGTCAGGGCTCACTGAAGCTTTCTTT. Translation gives CASSQDVSGLTEAFF.

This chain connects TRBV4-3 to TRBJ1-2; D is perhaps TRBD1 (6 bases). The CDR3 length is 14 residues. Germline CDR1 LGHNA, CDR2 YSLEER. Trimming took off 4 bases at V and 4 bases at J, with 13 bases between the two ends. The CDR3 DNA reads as TGCGCCAGCAGCCCAGTACAGGGTAGCTATGGCTACACCTTC. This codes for CASSPVQGSYGYTF.

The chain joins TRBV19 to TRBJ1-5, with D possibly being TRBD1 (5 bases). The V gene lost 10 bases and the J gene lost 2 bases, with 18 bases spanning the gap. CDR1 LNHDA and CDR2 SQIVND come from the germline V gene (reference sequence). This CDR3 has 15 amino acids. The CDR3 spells CATQGSLFGNQPQHF. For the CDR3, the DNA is TGTGCCACCCAGGGTAGCCTTTTTGGCAATCAGCCCCAGCATTTT. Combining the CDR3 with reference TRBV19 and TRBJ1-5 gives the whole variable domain DGGITQSPKYLFRKEGQNVTLSCEQNLNHDAMYWYRQDPGQGLRLIYYSQIVNDFQKGDIAEGYSVSREKKESFPLTVTSAQKNPTAFYLCATQGSLFGNQPQHFGDGTRLSIL.

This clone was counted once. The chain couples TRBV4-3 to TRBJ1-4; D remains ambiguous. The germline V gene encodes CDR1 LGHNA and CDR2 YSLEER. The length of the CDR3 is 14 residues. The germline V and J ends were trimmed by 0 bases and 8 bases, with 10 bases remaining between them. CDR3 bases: TGCGCCAGCAGCCAAGATTGGGGAATGGAAAAACTGTTTTTT. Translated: CASSQDWGMEKLFF.

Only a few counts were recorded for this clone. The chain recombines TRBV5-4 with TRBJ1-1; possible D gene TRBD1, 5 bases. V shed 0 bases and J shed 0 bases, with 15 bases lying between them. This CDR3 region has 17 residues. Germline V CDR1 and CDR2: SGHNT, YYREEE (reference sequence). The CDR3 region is CASSLAAGRAMNTEAFF. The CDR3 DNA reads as TGTGCCAGCAGCTTGGCGGCAGGGAGGGCGATGAACACTGAAGCTTTCTTT.

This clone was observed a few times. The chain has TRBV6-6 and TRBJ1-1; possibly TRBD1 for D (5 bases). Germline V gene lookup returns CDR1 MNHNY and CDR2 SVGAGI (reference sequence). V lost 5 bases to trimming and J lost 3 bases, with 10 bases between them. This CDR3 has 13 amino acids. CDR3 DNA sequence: TGTGCCAGCAGTAGCAGGGTGGACACTGAAGCTTTCTTT. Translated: CASSSRVDTEAFF.